This T cell receptor (beta chain) was sequenced during a study of radiation and T cells in renal cell carcinoma. Study-wide points: No pretreatment tumor biopsies were available for baseline clonotypes. From baseline, blood top tumor clonotypes peaked at 2 weeks post-radiation.

Clones were sequenced by immunoSEQ multiplex PCR, and TCRdb holds only the in-frame ones, with some missing. Counted here are roughly 100,000 clones, about 88% occurring once; the ten biggest clones make up approximately 8.1%. Time point indicated: baseline pretreatment blood. Treatment here: 15 Gy SBRT to primary tumor, nephrectomy 4 weeks later. Details on this clone: Its antigen remains unknown.

This CDR3 region has 12 residues. The TCR originated in a man over 45 with renal cell carcinoma. V and J are TRBV21-1 and TRBJ2-1; the table's D call of TRBD2 was not tested on the DNA. TRBV21-1 is shown as a pseudogene. The specimen comprised blood, sampled from a patient whose treatment included radiotherapy and nephrectomy. The DNA for the CDR3 is TGTGCCACCACCCTAGCGGGGGGGGAGCAGTTCTTC. Translated: CATTLAGGEQFF.